Below, 5 T cell receptor beta chains from the same sample are listed, as sequenced in a study of cytomegalovirus exposure and HLA in healthy donors. PCR used 60 Vbeta primers and 13 Jbeta primers. TCRdb's copy holds only in-frame clones and misses some; the assay was immunoSEQ multiplex PCR. This sample carries 50,000 to 55,000 clones, roughly 53% of them seen once, and the ten largest clones take 12%. The sequenced sample consisted of PBMCs. The receptors come from a human donor in good health.

The chain joins TRBV10-2 to TRBJ1-1; TRBD1 agrees at 8 bases. The V gene's germline CDR1 is WSHSY and CDR2 SAAADI. The CDR3 runs 16 residues. V shed 7 bases and J 1 base; nucleotides not matched to a gene: 11. CDR3 protein: CASISSRGHSNTEAFF. In DNA, the CDR3 is TGCGCCAGCATCAGCAGCAGGGGGCATTCGAACACTGAAGCTTTCTTT.

This clone was picked up many times. The chain combines TRBV7-9 with TRBJ1-1; possible D gene TRBD1, 6 bases. The germline V gene has CDR1 SEHNR and CDR2 FQNEAQ (reference sequence). V was pared by 7 bases and J by 1 base, with 16 bases between. CDR3 length: 15 residues. The CDR3 bases are TGTGCCAGCATCCCTAGGGGGGGAGAGAACACTGAAGCTTTCTTT. Encoded protein: CASIPRGGENTEAFF.

The gene calls are TRBV2 and TRBJ1-5; 9 bases are a match to TRBD1. CDR3 length: 15 residues. V shed 5 bases and J 2 bases; nucleotides not matched to a gene: 4. Germline CDR1 SNHLY, CDR2 FYNNEI. This chain's CDR3 is CASSLRTGGNQPQHF. DNA of the CDR3: TGTGCCAGCAGTTTAAGGACAGGGGGCAATCAGCCCCAGCATTTT.

This clone appeared a few times. The genes are TRBV6-5 and TRBJ2-7, with 9 bases that match TRBD1. V lost 2 bases and J lost 3; bases outside the gene matches: 2. The CDR3 has 14 amino acids. The germline gives CDR1 MNHEY, CDR2 SVGAGI. CDR3 sequence reads: CASSYGQGLYEQYF. The DNA for the CDR3 is TGTGCCAGCAGTTACGGACAGGGGCTCTACGAGCAGTACTTC.

This clone was picked up one time. This chain connects TRBV6-1 to TRBJ2-3; 7 bases fit TRBD1. The V gene's germline CDR1 is MNHNS and CDR2 SASEGT. After removal of 4 bases from V and 4 bases from J, the junction contained 2 bases not matched to a gene. The CDR3 totals 13 residues. As DNA, the CDR3 is TGTGCCAGCAGTGTCGACAGGGCAGATACGCAGTATTTT. It codes for CASSVDRADTQYF.